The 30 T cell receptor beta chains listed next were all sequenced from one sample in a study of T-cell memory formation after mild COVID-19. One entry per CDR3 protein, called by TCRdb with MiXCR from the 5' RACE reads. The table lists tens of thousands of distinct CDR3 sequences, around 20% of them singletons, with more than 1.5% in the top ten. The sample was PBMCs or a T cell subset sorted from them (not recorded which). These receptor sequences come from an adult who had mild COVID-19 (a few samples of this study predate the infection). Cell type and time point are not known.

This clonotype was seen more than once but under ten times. The CDR3 region is CAWRGDRGAFF. The CDR3 region has the DNA TGTGCCTGGAGGGGCGACAGGGGCGCTTTCTTT. This rearrangement joins TRBV30 to TRBJ1-1; 8 bases fit TRBD1. With 3 bases clipped from V and 11 bases from J, the junction kept 5 bases outside the gene matches. CDR3 length: 11 residues. Germline V gene data show CDR1 as GTSNPN and CDR2 as SVGIG (reference sequence). The full variable domain, with the rest looked up from reference TRBV30 and TRBJ1-1, is SQTIHQWPATLVQPVGSPLSLECTVEGTSNPNLYWYRQAAGRGLQLLFYSVGIGQISSEVPQNLSASRPQDRQFILSSKKLLLSDSGFYLCAWRGDRGAFFGQGTRLTVV.

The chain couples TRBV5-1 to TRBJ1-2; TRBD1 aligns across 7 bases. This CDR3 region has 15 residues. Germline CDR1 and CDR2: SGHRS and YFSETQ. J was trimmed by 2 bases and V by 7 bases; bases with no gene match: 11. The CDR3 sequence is CASGLLTGQNYGYTF. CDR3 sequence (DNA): TGCGCCAGCGGCCTCCTGACGGGACAGAACTATGGCTACACCTTC. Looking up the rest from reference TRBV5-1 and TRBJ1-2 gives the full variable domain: KAGVTQTPRYLIKTRGQQVTLSCSPISGHRSVSWYQQTPGQGLQFLFEYFSETQRNKGNFPGRFSGRQFSNSRSEMNVSTLELGDSALYLCASGLLTGQNYGYTFGSGTRLTVV.

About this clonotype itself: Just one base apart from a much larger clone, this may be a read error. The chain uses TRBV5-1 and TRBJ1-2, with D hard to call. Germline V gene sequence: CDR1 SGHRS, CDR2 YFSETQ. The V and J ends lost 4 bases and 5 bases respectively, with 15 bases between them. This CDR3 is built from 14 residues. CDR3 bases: TGCGCCAGCAGCACCAGTACATCTACTTATGGCTACACCTTC. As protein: CASSTSTSTYGYTF.

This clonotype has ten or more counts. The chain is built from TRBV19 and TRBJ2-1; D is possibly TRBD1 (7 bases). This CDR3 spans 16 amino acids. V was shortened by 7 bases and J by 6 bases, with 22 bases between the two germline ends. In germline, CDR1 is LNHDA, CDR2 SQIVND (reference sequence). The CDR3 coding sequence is TGTGCCAGTACCCTTCATGAGGGGGCGCGGGGCAATGAGCAGTTCTTC. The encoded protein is CASTLHEGARGNEQFF.

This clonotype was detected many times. CDR3 in DNA: TGTGCCAGCAGTGAAAGGGGCCTGAACACTGAAGCTTTCTTT. Its translation is CASSERGLNTEAFF. The chain carries TRBV6-5 and TRBJ1-1; D may be TRBD1 (5 bases). The CDR3 runs to 14 residues. Germline CDR1 is MNHEY and CDR2 is SVGAGI. The ends were cut back, 5 bases at V and 0 bases at J, with 10 bases in the middle.

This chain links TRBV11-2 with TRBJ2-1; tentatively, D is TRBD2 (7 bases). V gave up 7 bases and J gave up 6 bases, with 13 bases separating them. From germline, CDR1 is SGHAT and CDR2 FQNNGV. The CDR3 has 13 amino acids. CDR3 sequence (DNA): TGTGCCAGCATCCCGGGGGGCGGCAATGAGCAGTTCTTC. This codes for CASIPGGGNEQFF.

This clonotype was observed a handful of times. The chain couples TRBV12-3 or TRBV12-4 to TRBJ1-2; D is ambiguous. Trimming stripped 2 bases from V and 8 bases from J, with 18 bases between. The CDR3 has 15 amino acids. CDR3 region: CASSLIIDIPTGYTF. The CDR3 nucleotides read TGTGCCAGCAGTTTAATTATTGATATCCCCACGGGCTACACCTTC.

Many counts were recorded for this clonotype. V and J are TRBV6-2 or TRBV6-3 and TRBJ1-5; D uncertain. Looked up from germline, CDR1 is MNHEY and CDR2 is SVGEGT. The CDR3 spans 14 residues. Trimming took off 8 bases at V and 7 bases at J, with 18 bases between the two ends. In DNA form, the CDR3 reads TGTGCCAGCGCTCCGGGCTTGAAAATCCAGCCCCAGCATTTT. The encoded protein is CASAPGLKIQPQHF.

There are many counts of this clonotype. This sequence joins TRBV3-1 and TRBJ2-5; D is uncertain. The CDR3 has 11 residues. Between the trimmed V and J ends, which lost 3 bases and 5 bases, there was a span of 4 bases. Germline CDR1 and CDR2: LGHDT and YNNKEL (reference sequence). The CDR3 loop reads CASSHVETQYF. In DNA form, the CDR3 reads TGTGCCAGCAGCCACGTCGAGACCCAGTACTTC.

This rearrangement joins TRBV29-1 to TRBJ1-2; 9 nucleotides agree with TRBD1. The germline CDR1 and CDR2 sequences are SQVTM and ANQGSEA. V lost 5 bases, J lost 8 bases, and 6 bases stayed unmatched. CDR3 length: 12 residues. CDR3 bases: TGCAGCGTTAAAAAGGGACAGGGAGGCTACACCTTC. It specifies CSVKKGQGGYTF.

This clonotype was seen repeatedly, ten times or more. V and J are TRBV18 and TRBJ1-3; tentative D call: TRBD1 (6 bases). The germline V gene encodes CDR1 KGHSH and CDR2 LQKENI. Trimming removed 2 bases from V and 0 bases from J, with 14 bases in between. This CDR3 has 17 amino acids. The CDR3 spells CASSPISGEGSGNTIYF. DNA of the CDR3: TGTGCCAGCTCACCAATTTCAGGGGAAGGCTCTGGAAACACCATATATTTT.

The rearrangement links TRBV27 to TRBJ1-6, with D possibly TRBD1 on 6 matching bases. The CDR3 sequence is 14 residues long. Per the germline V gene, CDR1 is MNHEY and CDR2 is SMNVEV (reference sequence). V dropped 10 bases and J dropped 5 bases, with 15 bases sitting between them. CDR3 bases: TGTGCCACCCGAGGACAGATAGATAATTCACCCCTCCACTTT. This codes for CATRGQIDNSPLHF.

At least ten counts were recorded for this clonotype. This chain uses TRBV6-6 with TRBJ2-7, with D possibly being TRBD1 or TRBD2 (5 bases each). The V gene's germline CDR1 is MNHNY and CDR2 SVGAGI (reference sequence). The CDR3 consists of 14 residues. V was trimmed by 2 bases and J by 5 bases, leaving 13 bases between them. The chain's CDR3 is CASSYDTGAHEQYF. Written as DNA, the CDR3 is TGTGCCAGCAGTTACGATACCGGGGCGCACGAGCAGTACTTC.

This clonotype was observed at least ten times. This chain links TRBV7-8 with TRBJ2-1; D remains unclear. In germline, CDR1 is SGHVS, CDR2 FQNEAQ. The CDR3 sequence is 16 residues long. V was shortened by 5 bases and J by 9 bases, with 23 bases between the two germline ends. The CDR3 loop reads CASSNARPGAVGEQFF. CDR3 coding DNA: TGTGCCAGCAGCAACGCCCGCCCGGGCGCCGTGGGTGAGCAGTTCTTC.

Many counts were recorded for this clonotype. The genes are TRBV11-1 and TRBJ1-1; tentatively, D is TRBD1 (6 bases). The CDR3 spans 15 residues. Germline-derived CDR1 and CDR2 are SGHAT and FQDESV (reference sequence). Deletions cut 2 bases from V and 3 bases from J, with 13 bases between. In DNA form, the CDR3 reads TGTGCCAGCAGCTTAAGAAGGGCAGGGGACACTGAAGCTTTCTTT. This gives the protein CASSLRRAGDTEAFF.

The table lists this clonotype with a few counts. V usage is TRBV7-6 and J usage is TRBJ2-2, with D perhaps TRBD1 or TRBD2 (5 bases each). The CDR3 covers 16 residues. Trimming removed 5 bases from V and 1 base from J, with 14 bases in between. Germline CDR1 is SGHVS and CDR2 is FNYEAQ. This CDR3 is CASSPTWGMNTGELFF. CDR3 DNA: TGTGCCAGCAGCCCTACATGGGGGATGAACACCGGGGAGCTGTTTTTT.

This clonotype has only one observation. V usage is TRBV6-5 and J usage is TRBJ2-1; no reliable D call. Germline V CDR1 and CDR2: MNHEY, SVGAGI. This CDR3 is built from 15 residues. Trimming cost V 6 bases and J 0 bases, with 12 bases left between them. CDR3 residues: CASRLGSSSYNEQFF. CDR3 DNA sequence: TGTGCCAGCAGACTTGGATCAAGCTCCTACAATGAGCAGTTCTTC.

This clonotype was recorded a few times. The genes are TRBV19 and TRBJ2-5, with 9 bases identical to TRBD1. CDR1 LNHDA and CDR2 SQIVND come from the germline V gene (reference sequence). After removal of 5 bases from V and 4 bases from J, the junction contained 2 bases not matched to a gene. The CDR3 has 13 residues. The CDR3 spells CASSDRGRETQYF. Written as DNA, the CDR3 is TGTGCCAGTAGTGACAGGGGGAGAGAGACCCAGTACTTC.

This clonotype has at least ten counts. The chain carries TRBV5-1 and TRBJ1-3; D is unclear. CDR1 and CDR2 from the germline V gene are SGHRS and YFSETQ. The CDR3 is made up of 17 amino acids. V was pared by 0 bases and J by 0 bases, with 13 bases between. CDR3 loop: CASSLEGPSPSGNTIYF. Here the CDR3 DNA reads TGCGCCAGCAGCTTGGAGGGTCCGTCCCCCTCTGGAAACACCATATATTTT.

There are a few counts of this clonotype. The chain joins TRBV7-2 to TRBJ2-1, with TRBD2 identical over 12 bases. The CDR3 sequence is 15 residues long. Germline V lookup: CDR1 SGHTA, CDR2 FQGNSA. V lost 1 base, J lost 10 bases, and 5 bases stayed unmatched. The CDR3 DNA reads TGTGCCAGCAGCTTAGTTGGGACTAGCGGGTGGGAGCAGTTCTTC. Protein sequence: CASSLVGTSGWEQFF. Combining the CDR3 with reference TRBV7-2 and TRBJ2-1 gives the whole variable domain GAGVSQSPSNKVTEKGKDVELRCDPISGHTALYWYRQSLGQGLEFLIYFQGNSAPDKSGLPSDRFSAERTGGSVSTLTIQRTQQEDSAVYLCASSLVGTSGWEQFFGPGTRLTVL.

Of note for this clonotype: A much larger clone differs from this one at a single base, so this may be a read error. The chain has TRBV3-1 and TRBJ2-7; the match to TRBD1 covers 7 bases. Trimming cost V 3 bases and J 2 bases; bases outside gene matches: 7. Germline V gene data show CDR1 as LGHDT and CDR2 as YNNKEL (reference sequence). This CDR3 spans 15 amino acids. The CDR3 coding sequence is TGTGCCAGCAGCCACGCATACAGGGGAGCCTACGAGCAGTACTTC. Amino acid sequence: CASSHAYRGAYEQYF.

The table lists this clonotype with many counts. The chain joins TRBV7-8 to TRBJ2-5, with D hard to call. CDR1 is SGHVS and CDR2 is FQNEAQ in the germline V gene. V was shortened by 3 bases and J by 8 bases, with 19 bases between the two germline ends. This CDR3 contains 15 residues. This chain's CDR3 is CASSFKVVGWGTQYF. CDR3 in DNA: TGTGCCAGCAGCTTTAAAGTCGTGGGATGGGGAACCCAGTACTTC.

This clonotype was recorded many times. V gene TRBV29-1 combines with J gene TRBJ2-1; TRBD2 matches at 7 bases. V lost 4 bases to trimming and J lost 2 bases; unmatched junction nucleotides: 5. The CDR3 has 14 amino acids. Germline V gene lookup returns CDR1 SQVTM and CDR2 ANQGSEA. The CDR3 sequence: CSVVGGGTYNEQFF. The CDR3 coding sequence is TGCAGCGTTGTGGGCGGGGGTACCTACAATGAGCAGTTCTTC.

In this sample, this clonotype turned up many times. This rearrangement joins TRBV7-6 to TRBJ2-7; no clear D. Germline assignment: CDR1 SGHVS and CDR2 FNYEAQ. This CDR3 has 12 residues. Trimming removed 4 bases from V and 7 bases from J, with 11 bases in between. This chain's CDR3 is CASSSNRREQYF. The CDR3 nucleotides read TGTGCCAGCAGCTCAAATCGACGGGAGCAGTACTTC.

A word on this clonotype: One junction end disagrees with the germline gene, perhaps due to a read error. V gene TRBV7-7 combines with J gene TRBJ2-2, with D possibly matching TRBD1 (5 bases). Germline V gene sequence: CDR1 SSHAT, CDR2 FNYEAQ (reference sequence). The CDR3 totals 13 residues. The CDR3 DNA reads TGTGCTAGCAGCTACGACAGATCCGGGGAGCTGTTTTTT. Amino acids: CASSYDRSGELFF.

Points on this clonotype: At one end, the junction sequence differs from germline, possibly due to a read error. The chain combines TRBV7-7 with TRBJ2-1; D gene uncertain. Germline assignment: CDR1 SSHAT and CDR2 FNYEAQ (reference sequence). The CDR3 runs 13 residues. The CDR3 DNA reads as TGTGCTAGCAGCTTAGCCCCGCCCGATGAGCAGTTCTTC. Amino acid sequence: CASSLAPPDEQFF.

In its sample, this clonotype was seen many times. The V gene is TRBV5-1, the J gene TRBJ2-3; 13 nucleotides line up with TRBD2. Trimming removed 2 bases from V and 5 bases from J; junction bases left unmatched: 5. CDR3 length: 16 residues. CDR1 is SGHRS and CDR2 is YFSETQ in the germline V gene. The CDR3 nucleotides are TGCGCCAGCAGCTTTACTAGCGGGGGGGCCGAAGATACGCAGTATTTT. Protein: CASSFTSGGAEDTQYF.

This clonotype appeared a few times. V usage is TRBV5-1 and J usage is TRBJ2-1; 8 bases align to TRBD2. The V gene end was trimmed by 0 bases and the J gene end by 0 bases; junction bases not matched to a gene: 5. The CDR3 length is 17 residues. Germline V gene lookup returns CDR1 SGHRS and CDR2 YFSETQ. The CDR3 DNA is TGCGCCAGCAGCTTGGTCTCTAGCGGGTACTCCTACAATGAGCAGTTCTTC. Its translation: CASSLVSSGYSYNEQFF.

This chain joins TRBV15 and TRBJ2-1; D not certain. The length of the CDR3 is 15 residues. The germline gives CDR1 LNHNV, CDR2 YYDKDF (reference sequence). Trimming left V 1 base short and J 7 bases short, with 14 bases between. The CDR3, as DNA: TGTGCCACCAGCAGAGTAAAAAACGGGCGAAATGAGCAGTTCTTC. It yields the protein CATSRVKNGRNEQFF.

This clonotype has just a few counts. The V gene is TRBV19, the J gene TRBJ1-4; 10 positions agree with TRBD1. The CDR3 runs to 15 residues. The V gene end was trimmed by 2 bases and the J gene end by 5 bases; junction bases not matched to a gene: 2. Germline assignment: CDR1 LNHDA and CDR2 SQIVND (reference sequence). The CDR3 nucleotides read TGTGCCAGTAGTATAAGGGGACAGGGGAATGAAAAACTGTTTTTT. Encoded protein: CASSIRGQGNEKLFF.